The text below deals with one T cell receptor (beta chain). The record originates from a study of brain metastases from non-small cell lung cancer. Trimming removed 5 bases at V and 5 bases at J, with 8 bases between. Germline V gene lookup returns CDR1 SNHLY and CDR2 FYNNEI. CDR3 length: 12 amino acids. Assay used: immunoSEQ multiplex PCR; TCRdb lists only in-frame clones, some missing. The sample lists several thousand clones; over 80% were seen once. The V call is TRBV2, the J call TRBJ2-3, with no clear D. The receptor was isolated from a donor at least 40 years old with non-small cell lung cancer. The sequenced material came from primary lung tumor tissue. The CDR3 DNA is TGTGCCAGCAGTTATGACGAAGATACGCAGTATTTT. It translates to CASSYDEDTQYF.